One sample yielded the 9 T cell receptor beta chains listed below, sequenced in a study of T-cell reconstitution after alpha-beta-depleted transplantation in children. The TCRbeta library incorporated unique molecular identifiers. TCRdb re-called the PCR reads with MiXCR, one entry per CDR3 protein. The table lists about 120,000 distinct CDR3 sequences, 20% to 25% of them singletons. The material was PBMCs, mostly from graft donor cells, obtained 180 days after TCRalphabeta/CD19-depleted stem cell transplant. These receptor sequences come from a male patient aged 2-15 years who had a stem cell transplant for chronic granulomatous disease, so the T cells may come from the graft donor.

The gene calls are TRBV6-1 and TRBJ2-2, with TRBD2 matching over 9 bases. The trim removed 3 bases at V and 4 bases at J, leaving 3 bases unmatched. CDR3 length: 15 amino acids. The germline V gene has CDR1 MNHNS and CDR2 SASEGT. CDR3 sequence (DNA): TGTGCCAGCAGTGATGCTAGCGGGGTCACCGGGGAGCTGTTTTTT. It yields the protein CASSDASGVTGELFF.

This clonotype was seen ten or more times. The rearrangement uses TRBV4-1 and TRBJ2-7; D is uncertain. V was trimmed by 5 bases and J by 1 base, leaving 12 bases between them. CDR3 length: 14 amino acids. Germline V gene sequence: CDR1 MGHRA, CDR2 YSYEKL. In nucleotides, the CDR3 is TGCGCCAGCAGCTCTCCGGGCCGGTCCTACGAGCAGTACTTC. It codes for CASSSPGRSYEQYF.

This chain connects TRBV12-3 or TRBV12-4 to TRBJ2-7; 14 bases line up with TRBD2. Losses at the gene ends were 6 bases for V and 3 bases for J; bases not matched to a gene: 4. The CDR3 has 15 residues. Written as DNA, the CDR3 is TGTGCCAGCAGGGGGGGACTAGCGGGAGTCTACGAGCAGTACTTC. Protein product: CASRGGLAGVYEQYF.

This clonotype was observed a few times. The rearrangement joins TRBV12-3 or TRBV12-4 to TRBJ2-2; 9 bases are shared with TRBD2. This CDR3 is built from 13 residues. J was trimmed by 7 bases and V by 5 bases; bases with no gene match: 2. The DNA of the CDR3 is TGTGCCAGCAGTGGACTAGCGATCGGGGAGCTGTTTTTT. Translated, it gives CASSGLAIGELFF.

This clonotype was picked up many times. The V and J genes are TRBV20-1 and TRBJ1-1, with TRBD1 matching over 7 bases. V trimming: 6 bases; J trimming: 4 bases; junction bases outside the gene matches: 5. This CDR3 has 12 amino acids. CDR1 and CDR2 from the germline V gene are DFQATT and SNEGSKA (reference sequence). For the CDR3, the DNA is TGCAGTGCAAACAGGGGAGGCACTGAAGCTTTCTTT. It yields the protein CSANRGGTEAFF.

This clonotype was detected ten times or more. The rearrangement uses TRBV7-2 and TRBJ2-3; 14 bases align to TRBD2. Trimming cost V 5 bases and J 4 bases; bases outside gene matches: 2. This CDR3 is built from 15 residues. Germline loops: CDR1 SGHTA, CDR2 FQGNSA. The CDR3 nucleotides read TGTGCCAGCAGCGAGACTAGCGGGGGGGCAGATACGCAGTATTTT. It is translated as CASSETSGGADTQYF.

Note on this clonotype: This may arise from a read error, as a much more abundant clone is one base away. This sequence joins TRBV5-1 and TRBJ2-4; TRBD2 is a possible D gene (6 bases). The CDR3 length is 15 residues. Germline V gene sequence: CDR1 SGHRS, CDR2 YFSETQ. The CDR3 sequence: CASSSRGGSKNSQYF. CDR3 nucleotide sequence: TGCGCCAGCAGCTCCCGTGGGGGGTCCAAAAACAGTCAGTACTTC.

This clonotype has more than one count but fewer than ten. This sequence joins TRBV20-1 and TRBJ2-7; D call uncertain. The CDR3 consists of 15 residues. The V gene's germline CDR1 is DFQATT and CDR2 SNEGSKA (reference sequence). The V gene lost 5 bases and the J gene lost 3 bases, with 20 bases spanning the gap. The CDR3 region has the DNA TGCAGTGCTTGTGACCCTACAGATGGGGTCTACGAGCAGTACTTC. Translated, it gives CSACDPTDGVYEQYF.

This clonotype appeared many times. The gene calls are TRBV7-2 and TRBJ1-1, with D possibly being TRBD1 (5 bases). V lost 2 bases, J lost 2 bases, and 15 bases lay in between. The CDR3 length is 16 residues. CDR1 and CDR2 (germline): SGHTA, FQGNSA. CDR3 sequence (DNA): TGTGCCAGCAGCTTAATCGTCTGGGGCACCAACACTGAAGCTTTCTTT. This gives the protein CASSLIVWGTNTEAFF.